Shown below are 28 T cell receptor beta chains from a single sample sequenced in a study of blood T cell repertoires in COVID-19. TCRdb keeps only in-frame clones here, not all; method: immunoSEQ multiplex PCR. In the table there are fewer than 250,000 clones, roughly 83% of which are singletons. The sequenced material came from peripheral blood. The receptors come from a woman between 65 and 79 years old with active or convalescent COVID-19.

The J gene is TRBJ2-3, the V gene TRBV27; TRBD1 matches 11 bases. The CDR3 is 16 amino acids. CDR1 MNHEY and CDR2 SMNVEV come from the germline V gene (reference sequence). V lost 4 bases, J lost 4 bases, and 7 bases stayed unmatched. The CDR3 loop reads CASSSIQGQGADTQYF. The CDR3 region has the DNA TGTGCCAGCAGTTCCATCCAGGGACAGGGGGCAGATACGCAGTATTTT.

CDR3 sequence reads: CASSLGASTEAFF. CDR3 DNA: TGTGCCAGCAGTTTGGGGGCCAGCACTGAAGCTTTCTTT. V gene TRBV12-3 or TRBV12-4 combines with J gene TRBJ1-1, with D maybe TRBD1 (6 bases). This CDR3 comprises 13 residues. The V and J ends lost 3 bases and 4 bases respectively, with 9 bases between them.

This chain links TRBV5-1 with TRBJ2-1, with 8 bases aligning to TRBD2. The CDR3 is 16 residues long. V dropped 0 bases and J dropped 5; count of bases not matched to a gene: 7. Germline V CDR1 and CDR2: SGHRS, YFSETQ. The CDR3 DNA reads TGCGCCAGCAGCTTGGATAAGGGACTAGTCCACAATGAGCAGTTCTTC. Translation gives CASSLDKGLVHNEQFF.

This rearrangement joins TRBV19 to TRBJ2-1; 14 bases align to TRBD2. Germline V CDR1 and CDR2: LNHDA, SQIVND (reference sequence). The CDR3 contains 15 residues. The J segment lost 8 bases and the V segment lost 5 bases, leaving 5 bases of the junction unmatched. The CDR3 nucleotides read TGTGCCAGTAGTTTGACTAGCGGGAGGGCCCATGAGCAGTTCTTC. Translated: CASSLTSGRAHEQFF.

The chain recombines TRBV6-2 or TRBV6-3 with TRBJ2-2, with TRBD1 matching over 8 bases. The CDR3 covers 17 residues. Trimming removed 1 base from V and 1 base from J; junction bases left unmatched: 5. CDR1 is MNHEY, CDR2 SVGEGT, per germline. CDR3 in amino acids: CASSYFPTGVNTGELFF. The DNA of the CDR3 is TGTGCCAGCAGTTACTTCCCGACAGGGGTGAACACCGGGGAGCTGTTTTTT.

This sequence joins TRBV3-1 (or the pseudogene TRBV3-2) and TRBJ2-1; D is perhaps TRBD2 (6 bases). This CDR3 has 14 residues. The ends were cut back, 3 bases at V and 14 bases at J, with 20 bases in the middle. CDR1 and CDR2 from the germline V gene are LGHDT and YNNKEL (reference sequence). This chain's CDR3 is CASSQPGGSRREFF. Here the CDR3 DNA reads TGTGCCAGCAGCCAGCCTGGGGGGTCCCGGCGGGAGTTCTTC.

The chain combines TRBV7-8 with TRBJ2-1; a possible D gene is TRBD2 (6 bases). V was pared by 2 bases and J by 6 bases, with 14 bases between. CDR1 is SGHVS and CDR2 is FQNEAQ in the germline V gene. This CDR3 comprises 15 residues. The CDR3 bases are TGTGCCAGCAGCTTATTCGGGACTCTGCCCAATGAGCAGTTCTTC. This sequence encodes CASSLFGTLPNEQFF.

This clone appeared a single time. The chain's CDR3 is CASRPTGLEETQYF. DNA of the CDR3: TGCGCCAGCAGGCCGACAGGGCTGGAAGAGACCCAGTACTTC. The J gene is TRBJ2-5, the V gene TRBV5-1, with 7 bases lining up with TRBD1. The CDR3 extends over 14 amino acids. Germline CDR1 SGHRS, CDR2 YFSETQ. Unmatched junction bases numbered 7, after V lost 5 bases and J lost 3 bases.

The rearrangement uses TRBV12-5 and TRBJ2-1, with 10 bases identical to TRBD1. With V trimmed by 3 bases and J by 4 bases, 6 bases remained unmatched. CDR1 is LGHNT and CDR2 is FRNRAP in the germline V gene. The CDR3 has 16 amino acids. The CDR3 here is CASGFPGQGNYNEQFF. CDR3 in DNA: TGTGCTAGTGGTTTCCCGGGACAGGGGAATTACAATGAGCAGTTCTTC.

The chain has TRBV27 and TRBJ1-4, with TRBD1 as a possible D gene (5 bases). With 5 bases removed from V and 6 bases from J, the gap between germline ends came to 16 bases. Germline V gene data show CDR1 as MNHEY and CDR2 as SMNVEV (reference sequence). The CDR3 runs to 15 residues. CDR3 in DNA: TGTGCCAGCAGTATCGGGACCGGGGGGTATGAAAAACTGTTTTTT. It specifies CASSIGTGGYEKLFF.

The V gene is TRBV5-5, the J gene TRBJ2-5; no reliable D call. Trimming took 4 bases from V and 5 from J, leaving 12 bases between them. Germline CDR1 reads SGHKS; CDR2 reads YYEKEE (reference sequence). This CDR3 has 13 residues. The CDR3 sequence is CASSATSEETQYF. DNA of the CDR3: TGTGCCAGCAGCGCTACCTCGGAGGAGACCCAGTACTTC.

The rearrangement links TRBV10-3 to TRBJ2-7; weak D call: TRBD1 (5 bases). This CDR3 is built from 14 residues. Germline-derived CDR1 and CDR2 are ENHRY and SYGVKD. Trimming shortened V by 3 bases and J by 2 bases, and 11 bases separated the two germline ends. The CDR3 is CAISEQVGAYEQYF. The CDR3 coding sequence is TGTGCCATCAGTGAACAGGTAGGAGCCTACGAGCAGTACTTC.

The CDR3 DNA reads as TGTGCCAGTAGTATGACAGGGAGGTCCGGCTACACCTTC. It yields the protein CASSMTGRSGYTF. The chain employs TRBV19 and TRBJ1-2; 7 nucleotides match TRBD1. The CDR3 is 13 residues long. The germline V gene encodes CDR1 LNHDA and CDR2 SQIVND (reference sequence). V was pared by 3 bases and J by 8 bases, with 6 bases of the junction left unmatched.

This clone was detected only once. This chain connects TRBV4-2 to TRBJ2-7; D is unresolved. This CDR3 region has 15 residues. Trimming took 0 bases from V and 3 from J, leaving 12 bases between them. The germline gives CDR1 LGHNA, CDR2 YNFKEQ. The CDR3 reads CASSQDLGSNYEQYF. CDR3 DNA sequence: TGTGCCAGCAGCCAAGATCTGGGCTCGAACTACGAGCAGTACTTC.

The V and J genes are TRBV4-3 and TRBJ2-3; possibly TRBD2 for D (5 bases). From germline, CDR1 is LGHNA and CDR2 YSLEER. V was clipped by 1 base and J by 0 bases, with 20 bases between them. The CDR3 loop spans 19 amino acids. The CDR3 loop is CASSQGSEGLRPSTDTQYF. CDR3 DNA: TGCGCCAGCAGCCAAGGTTCAGAGGGTCTTAGACCTAGCACAGATACGCAGTATTTT.

The chain recombines TRBV5-4 with TRBJ2-2; 8 bases are shared with TRBD1. This CDR3 spans 15 amino acids. In germline, CDR1 is SGHNT, CDR2 YYREEE (reference sequence). With 6 bases clipped from V and 0 bases from J, the junction kept 4 bases outside the gene matches. The CDR3 DNA follows: TGTGCCAGCACACCGGGACAGGCGAACACCGGGGAGCTGTTTTTT. Protein: CASTPGQANTGELFF.

A few counts support this clone. This rearrangement joins TRBV6-5 to TRBJ1-1; D is undetermined. The CDR3 loop spans 13 amino acids. In germline, CDR1 is MNHEY, CDR2 SVGAGI. Trimming took 8 bases from V and 0 from J, leaving 10 bases between them. CDR3 sequence (DNA): TGTGCCAGCCGGGAGGCGATGAACACTGAAGCTTTCTTT. Translation gives CASREAMNTEAFF.

This rearrangement joins TRBV5-4 to TRBJ1-3; weak D call: TRBD1 (6 bases). The length of the CDR3 is 14 residues. Trimming left V 3 bases short and J 2 bases short, with 9 bases between. CDR1 is SGHNT, CDR2 YYREEE, per germline (reference sequence). CDR3 region: CASSSTGAGNTIYF. CDR3 bases: TGTGCCAGCAGCTCGACAGGTGCTGGAAACACCATATATTTT.

The V and J genes are TRBV27 and TRBJ2-1; 14 bases line up with TRBD2. Germline CDR1 MNHEY, CDR2 SMNVEV (reference sequence). The CDR3 runs 15 residues. After removal of 6 bases from V and 10 bases from J, the junction contained 8 bases not matched to a gene. This CDR3 is CASRPGLAGASEQFF. Written as DNA, the CDR3 is TGTGCCAGCAGACCGGGACTAGCGGGAGCGAGCGAGCAGTTCTTC.

J is TRBJ2-5 and V is TRBV25-1; 7 bases are shared with TRBD2. V shed 4 bases, J shed 0 bases, and the junction held 14 bases outside the gene matches. Germline-derived CDR1 and CDR2 are MGHDK and SYGVNS. The CDR3 sequence is 18 residues long. The CDR3 DNA reads TGTGCCAGCAGTGCCCCGGGAGGAGGTCGGGCAAACCAAGAGACCCAGTACTTC. Its protein product is CASSAPGGGRANQETQYF.

V gene TRBV30 combines with J gene TRBJ1-2; TRBD1 matches at 8 bases. Germline trimming cut 5 bases from V and 0 bases from J; bases unmatched to any gene: 5. CDR3 size: 14 residues. The germline V gene has CDR1 GTSNPN and CDR2 SVGIG (reference sequence). The CDR3 loop is CAWAHRGANYGYTF. CDR3 nucleotides: TGTGCCTGGGCCCACAGGGGGGCTAACTATGGCTACACCTTC.

The rearrangement links TRBV7-2 to TRBJ2-1; 11 nucleotides match TRBD2. Germline CDR1 reads SGHTA; CDR2 reads FQGNSA. The CDR3 is made up of 15 amino acids. With 5 bases clipped from V and 4 bases from J, the junction kept 4 bases outside the gene matches. CDR3 nucleotide sequence: TGTGCCAGCAGCACCGGGACTAGCGGTTACAATGAGCAGTTCTTC. Translating it yields CASSTGTSGYNEQFF. Full variable domain (missing parts from reference TRBV7-2 and TRBJ2-1): GAGVSQSPSNKVTEKGKDVELRCDPISGHTALYWYRQSLGQGLEFLIYFQGNSAPDKSGLPSDRFSAERTGGSVSTLTIQRTQQEDSAVYLCASSTGTSGYNEQFFGPGTRLTVL.

This chain connects TRBV2 to TRBJ2-7, with D unclear. The CDR3 is 12 residues long. The V end was cut by 7 bases, the J end by 7 bases, with 14 bases between. The germline CDR1 and CDR2 sequences are SNHLY and FYNNEI. CDR3 coding DNA: TGTGCCAGCACCAATCTACCCCAAGAGCAGTACTTC. Its protein is CASTNLPQEQYF. The full variable domain, rest sourced from reference TRBV2 and TRBJ2-7, is EPEVTQTPSHQVTQMGQEVILRCVPISNHLYFYWYRQILGQKVEFLVSFYNNEISEKSEIFDDQFSVERPDGSNFTLKIRSTKLEDSAMYFCASTNLPQEQYFGPGTRLTVT.

This sequence joins TRBV5-1 and TRBJ1-2; TRBD1 is a possible D gene (5 bases). CDR1 and CDR2 (germline): SGHRS, YFSETQ. The CDR3 runs to 16 residues. V was pared by 2 bases and J by 0 bases, with 14 bases between. The CDR3 nucleotides are TGCGCCAGCAGCTTCGTCCAGGGTAGGGCTAACTATGGCTACACCTTC. Translating gives CASSFVQGRANYGYTF. The full variable domain, with the rest looked up from reference TRBV5-1 and TRBJ1-2, is KAGVTQTPRYLIKTRGQQVTLSCSPISGHRSVSWYQQTPGQGLQFLFEYFSETQRNKGNFPGRFSGRQFSNSRSEMNVSTLELGDSALYLCASSFVQGRANYGYTFGSGTRLTVV.

V is TRBV24-1 and J is TRBJ2-3, with 8 bases identical to TRBD2. Germline CDR1 is KGHDR and CDR2 is SFDVKD. Germline trimming cut 9 bases from V and 0 bases from J; bases unmatched to any gene: 4. This CDR3 region has 14 residues. CDR3 bases: TGTGCCACCCGGGGGGGACTTAGCACAGATACGCAGTATTTT. This encodes CATRGGLSTDTQYF.

The V call is TRBV6-5, the J call TRBJ2-2; D possibly corresponds to TRBD2 (5 bases). V was clipped by 3 bases and J by 7 bases, with 15 bases between them. Per germline, CDR1 MNHEY and CDR2 SVGAGI. This CDR3 is built from 15 residues. The CDR3 protein is CASSYATAAGGELFF. The DNA of the CDR3 is TGTGCCAGCAGTTATGCTACAGCGGCGGGCGGGGAGCTGTTTTTT.

The chain joins TRBV10-1 to TRBJ2-7; 9 bases are shared with TRBD2. Germline V CDR1 and CDR2: WNHNN, SYGVQD (reference sequence). V lost 3 bases, J lost 6 bases, and 9 bases stayed unmatched. The CDR3 has 15 residues. CDR3 loop: CASSEGVAGAGEQYF. CDR3 in DNA: TGCGCCAGCAGTGAAGGGGTAGCGGGAGCGGGCGAGCAGTACTTC.

The chain uses TRBV29-1 and TRBJ1-1; D is ambiguous. This CDR3 spans 13 amino acids. From germline, CDR1 is SQVTM and CDR2 ANQGSEA. V shed 1 base and J shed 3 bases, with 9 bases lying between them. The CDR3 region is CSVEVRVDTEAFF. In DNA form, the CDR3 reads TGCAGCGTTGAAGTCCGGGTTGACACTGAAGCTTTCTTT.